Listed below are T cell receptor beta chains from one sample, sequenced in a study of cytomegalovirus exposure and HLA in healthy donors. Sequenced by immunoSEQ multiplex PCR; TCRdb stores in-frame clones only, minus some. The table has around 150,000 clones, under 80% seen once. Sequencing used PBMCs. These receptors all stem from a man in his forties or fifties in good health and CMV-seronegative. The CDR3 runs from the conserved cysteine through the conserved F or W. D genes are given only for firm matches. For some rows the clone size is stated as once, few or many, or as a class when expanded; others skip it.

.,TRBD1,TRBJ2-1,TRBV10-1,TGCGCCAGCAGTGAAGGGACAGGGCCCTACAATGAGCAGTTCTTC,CASSEGTGPYNEQFF
.,TRBD1,TRBJ1-4,TRBV6-5,TGTGCCAGCAGTCCCGACAGGGTAGAGGGAAAACTGTTTTTT,CASSPDRVEGKLFF
.,TRBD2,TRBJ2-1,TRBV6-6,TGTGCCAGCAGTTACTCCAGGACTAGCGGCGGCGAGCAGTTCTTC,CASSYSRTSGGEQFF
.,.,TRBJ2-7,TRBV28,TGTGCCAGCAGTCCCGGGACGGGGGACTACGAGCAGTACTTC,CASSPGTGDYEQYF
once,TRBD1,TRBJ2-7,TRBV7-6,TGTGCCAGCAGCCCGACAGGGTCCAGCTACGAGCAGTACTTC,CASSPTGSSYEQYF
few,.,TRBJ1-6,TRBV7-6,TGTGCCAGCAGCCCCGGACTACTAGGCTCACCCCTCCACTTT,CASSPGLLGSPLHF
.,.,TRBJ2-5,TRBV28,TGTGCCAGCAGTTTACCAGTCCAAGAGACCCAGTACTTC,CASSLPVQETQYF
.,.,TRBJ1-6,TRBV27,TGTGCCAGCAGTTTAGGGGGCTTTTATAATTCACCCCTCCACTTT,CASSLGGFYNSPLHF
.,TRBD1,TRBJ2-2,TRBV27,TGTGCCAGCAGTTTTATGCAGGGGGTGAGAACAACCGGGGAGCTGTTTTTT,CASSFMQGVRTTGELFF
.,.,TRBJ1-5,TRBV30,TGTGCCTGGAGTGCGAGGAGAGGGTCTTCTAGCAATCAGCCCCAGCATTTT,CAWSARRGSSSNQPQHF
few,TRBD2,TRBJ2-3,TRBV7-8,TGTGCCAGCAGCTTAGGGCTAGCGGGGGGGGATACGCAGTATTTT,CASSLGLAGGDTQYF
.,.,TRBJ1-5,TRBV7-9,TGTGCCAGCAGCCCTAGCGATGGGCGAAGCAATCAGCCCCAGCATTTT,CASSPSDGRSNQPQHF
.,TRBD2,TRBJ2-7,TRBV7-9,TGTTCCAGCAGCTTACCGACTAGCGGGAGCTCCTACGAGCAGTACTTC,CSSSLPTSGSSYEQYF
.,.,TRBJ1-4,TRBV27,TGTGCCAGCAGTTCCCGGTCCACCCACCCTCGTCTTCTGTTTTTT,CASSSRSTHPRLLFF
few,.,TRBJ2-2,TRBV4-3,TGCGCCAGCAGCCAAGACGGTCTCGCACCGGACACCGGGGAGCTGTTTTTT,CASSQDGLAPDTGELFF
.,TRBD1,TRBJ1-2,TRBV28,TGTGCCAGCAGTTCCGTAAACAGGGGATCCTATGGCTACACCTTC,CASSSVNRGSYGYTF
.,.,TRBJ2-1,TRBV5-1,TGCGCCAGCAGCCGCCAGGACTACACCTCTTACAATGAGCAGTTCTTC,CASSRQDYTSYNEQFF
.,TRBD1,TRBJ1-6,TRBV11-1,TGTGCCAGCAGCCACCAAGGACAGGGGCGAACTAATTCACCCCTCCACTTT,CASSHQGQGRTNSPLHF
.,TRBD1,TRBJ2-2,TRBV6-5,TGTGCCAGCAGTTACGACAGGGCTAACACCGGGGAGCTGTTTTTT,CASSYDRANTGELFF
.,.,TRBJ2-6,TRBV5-6,TGTGCCAGCAGGTTACAGGCGGCCAACGTCCTGACTTTC,CASRLQAANVLTF
once,.,TRBJ1-3,TRBV11-2,TGTGCCAGCAGCTTGGGGGGGGTCTCTGGAAACACCATATATTTT,CASSLGGVSGNTIYF
.,.,TRBJ2-7,TRBV9,TGTGCCAGCAGCGTAGACCAGGGGCAGACCTACGAGCAGTACTTC,CASSVDQGQTYEQYF
.,TRBD1,TRBJ1-4,TRBV28,TGTGCCAGCAGTCTATGGGACAGACTTAATGAAAAACTGTTTTTT,CASSLWDRLNEKLFF
.,TRBD1,TRBJ1-1,TRBV7-6,TGTGCCAGCAGCTTAGATGGGACAGGGATAGGTACTGAAGCTTTCTTT,CASSLDGTGIGTEAFF
.,TRBD1,TRBJ2-7,TRBV13,TGTGCCAGCAGCTCCCGACAGGGTTACGAGCAGTACTTC,CASSSRQGYEQYF
.,.,TRBJ2-7,TRBV5-4,TGTGCCAGCAGCCCGCTCGCCACCCACGAGCAGTACTTC,CASSPLATHEQYF
.,.,TRBJ2-7,TRBV7-2,TGTGCCAGCAGCTTAGGGACAACCTACGAGCAGTACTTC,CASSLGTTYEQYF
once,.,TRBJ2-5,TRBV20-1,TGCAGTGCTCACAGGAGCGAGACCCAGTACTTC,CSAHRSETQYF
.,.,TRBJ1-2,TRBV30,TGTGCCTGGAGTGGGGCCAGGGCGGCTCCGCTTAACTACGGCTACACCTTC,CAWSGARAAPLNYGYTF
.,TRBD2,TRBJ2-5,TRBV7-2,TGTGCCAGCAGCCGTCAAGGTGACGGCGGGGGGACTCAAGAGACCCAGTACTTC,CASSRQGDGGGTQETQYF
.,TRBD1,TRBJ1-2,TRBV6-7,TGTGCCAGCACGCTACCAACCGGACAGGGGAAGGACTATGGCTACACCTTC,CASTLPTGQGKDYGYTF
.,TRBD2,TRBJ2-2,TRBV4-1,TGCGCCAGCAGCAAGGGGACTACGAACACCGGGGAGCTGTTTTTT,CASSKGTTNTGELFF
.,.,TRBJ2-7,TRBV5-4,TGTGCCAGCAGTCCGAACAACCCCAGATACGAGCAGTACTTC,CASSPNNPRYEQYF
few,TRBD1,TRBJ1-2,TRBV6-6,TGTGCCAGCAGTTACTCGGGGACAGGGGAGGGTGGCTACACCTTC,CASSYSGTGEGGYTF
once,.,TRBJ1-1,TRBV19,TGTGCCAGTAGTAAAGCCGGGAGGCCCCTCGTCACTGAAGCTTTCTTT,CASSKAGRPLVTEAFF
.,TRBD2,TRBJ2-1,TRBV9,TGTGCCAGCAGTGGACTAGCGGGGGCTCTTGGTCAGTTCTTC,CASSGLAGALGQFF
few,.,TRBJ2-7,TRBV7-6,TGTGCCAGCAGCTTAGGGTTGCAGGGTGACGAGCAGTACTTC,CASSLGLQGDEQYF
.,.,TRBJ2-6,TRBV5-4,TGTGCCAGCAGCTTGACCACGGTCTCTGGGGCCAACGTCCTGACTTTC,CASSLTTVSGANVLTF
few,.,TRBJ2-5,TRBV6-1,TGTGCCAGCAGTTCGGGCTCAGGGGCGGGAGAGACCCAGTACTTC,CASSSGSGAGETQYF
few,.,TRBJ2-2,TRBV9,TGTGCCAGCAGCGCCCCAGCTTTGGAGGGTAACACCGGGGAGCTGTTTTTT,CASSAPALEGNTGELFF
.,.,TRBJ1-2,TRBV30,TGTGCCTGGAGTGTAGGTGGGGCGAACTATGGCTACACCTTC,CAWSVGGANYGYTF
.,.,TRBJ2-1,TRBV4-2,TGTGCCAGCAGCCAAGCCCTAGAGGGGGACAATGAGCAGTTCTTC,CASSQALEGDNEQFF
.,TRBD1,TRBJ1-2,TRBV29-1,TGCAGCGCCCCAAATTGGGACAGGGAAAGTGGCTACACCTTC,CSAPNWDRESGYTF
.,.,TRBJ1-1,TRBV30,TGTGCCTGGAGTGTATACACGAACACTGAAGCTTTCTTT,CAWSVYTNTEAFF
.,TRBD1,TRBJ2-3,TRBV5-1,TGCGCCAGCAGCTTAAAGGGGACAGGGAGTGGGACTTACACAGATACGCAGTATTTT,CASSLKGTGSGTYTDTQYF
.,TRBD2,TRBJ2-1,TRBV30,TGTGCCGGGGGGGGGAGGAATGAGCAGTTCTTC,CAGGGRNEQFF
once,TRBD1,TRBJ2-7,TRBV29-1,TGCAACTCTGCGCGGGCAGGGGGCTGCGAGCAGTACTTC,CNSARAGGCEQYF
.,.,TRBJ2-4,TRBV9,TGTGCCAGCAGCGTAGCGGTAGCCGGCGCCAAAAACATTCAGTACTTC,CASSVAVAGAKNIQYF
.,.,TRBJ2-1,TRBV27,TGTGCCAGCAACCCTCTTAGCTCCTACAATGAGCAGTTCTTC,CASNPLSSYNEQFF
.,TRBD1,TRBJ2-3,TRBV5-1,TGCGCCAGCAGCTGGGGGTTGACAGGGACAGATACGCAGTATTTT,CASSWGLTGTDTQYF
few,TRBD2,TRBJ2-1,TRBV7-3,TGTGCCAGCAGCGCGAGACTAGCGGGGCCTAATGAGCAGTTCTTC,CASSARLAGPNEQFF
few,.,TRBJ1-1,TRBV6-5,TGTGCCAGCAGTTTCGTCGCCGGGACAACCAACACTGAAGCTTTCTTT,CASSFVAGTTNTEAFF
once,TRBD2,TRBJ2-2,TRBV19,TGTGCCAGTAGTACCGGGACTAGCCGACCGAACACCGGGGAGCTGTTTTTT,CASSTGTSRPNTGELFF
few,.,TRBJ2-5,TRBV6-5,TGTGCCAGCAGTTACTCGCAGGGGCGAGAGACCCAGTACTTC,CASSYSQGRETQYF
.,TRBD1,TRBJ1-2,TRBV6-5,TGTGCCAGCAGTTACTTTCGGACAGGCGCGGCTGGCTACACCTTC,CASSYFRTGAAGYTF